This TCR beta chain stems from a study of Graves' ophthalmopathy and Graves' hyperthyroidism. Points from the study as a whole: Most expanded thyroid clonotypes above 0.001 frequency also appeared in blood. Ophthalmopathy progression was predicted by the model at just over 70% sensitivity and about 72% specificity.

The authors amplified TCR beta CDR3 regions, and they did so from RNA transcripts for repertoire sequencing. RT-PCR was first run with HTBI primers, then multiplex PCR in a second round. One entry per CDR3 protein results from TCRdb running MiXCR on the multiplex PCR reads. Here the sample spans about 620,000 distinct CDR3 sequences, about 20% being singletons. Looked up from germline, CDR1 is SQVTM and CDR2 is ANQGSEA. This CDR3 comprises 13 residues. In regard to this clonotype: What it binds is not known. The junction differs from germline at one of its ends, possibly a read error.

The TCR was taken from a woman aged 18-29 years with stable Graves' hyperthyroidism. Some clones in this sample may be carry-over from other donors' samples. Sequenced sample: peripheral blood. The rearrangement joins TRBV29-1 to TRBJ1-1, with D perhaps TRBD1 (6 bases). The CDR3 nucleotides read TGCAGCGTTGAAGATTTCGGGGGGCCTGAAGCTTCCTTT. It specifies CSVEDFGGPEASF. The full variable domain, completed using reference TRBV29-1 and TRBJ1-1, is SAVISQKPSRDICQRGTSLTIQCQVDSQVTMMFWYRQQPGQSLTLIATANQGSEATYESGFVIDKFPISRPNLTFSTLTVSNMSPEDSSIYLCSVEDFGGPEASFGQGTRLTVV.